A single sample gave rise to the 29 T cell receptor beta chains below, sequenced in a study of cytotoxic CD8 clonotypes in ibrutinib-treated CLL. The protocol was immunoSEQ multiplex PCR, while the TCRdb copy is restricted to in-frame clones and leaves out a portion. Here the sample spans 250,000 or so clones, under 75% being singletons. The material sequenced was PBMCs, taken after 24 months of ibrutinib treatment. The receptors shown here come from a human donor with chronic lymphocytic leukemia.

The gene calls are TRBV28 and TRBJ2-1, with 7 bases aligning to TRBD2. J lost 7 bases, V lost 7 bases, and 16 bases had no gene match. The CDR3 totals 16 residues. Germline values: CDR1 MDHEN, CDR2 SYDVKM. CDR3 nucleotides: TGTGCCAGCACTACGCCTGGGGATAGCGGGTATAATGAGCAGTTCTTC. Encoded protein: CASTTPGDSGYNEQFF.

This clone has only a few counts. The CDR3, as DNA: TGTGCCAGTAGAGGGGAGGATCAGCCCCAGCATTTT. Protein sequence: CASRGEDQPQHF. The chain has TRBV19 and TRBJ1-5, with D possibly being TRBD1 (5 bases). This CDR3 has 12 amino acids. Germline CDR1 LNHDA, CDR2 SQIVND (reference sequence). The germline V and J ends were trimmed by 6 bases and 5 bases, with 8 bases remaining between them.

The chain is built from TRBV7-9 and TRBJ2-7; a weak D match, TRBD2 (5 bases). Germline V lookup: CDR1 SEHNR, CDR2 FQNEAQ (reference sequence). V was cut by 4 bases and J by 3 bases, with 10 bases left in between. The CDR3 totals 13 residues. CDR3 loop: CASSSQLDYEQYF. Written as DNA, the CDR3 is TGTGCCAGCAGCTCCCAACTAGACTACGAGCAGTACTTC. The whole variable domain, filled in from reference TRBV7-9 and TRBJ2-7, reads DTGVSQNPRHKITKRGQNVTFRCDPISEHNRLYWYRQTLGQGPEFLTYFQNEAQLEKSRLLSDRFSAERPKGSFSTLEIQRTEQGDSAMYLCASSSQLDYEQYFGPGTRLTVT.

CDR3: CASSADSNTDTQYF. CDR3 coding DNA: TGTGCCAGCAGCGCCGACAGCAACACAGATACGCAGTATTTT. The chain employs TRBV9 and TRBJ2-3; D possibly corresponds to TRBD1 (5 bases). V lost 3 bases and J 2 bases, leaving 10 bases between the germline ends. CDR3 size: 14 residues. Germline loops: CDR1 SGDLS, CDR2 YYNGEE.

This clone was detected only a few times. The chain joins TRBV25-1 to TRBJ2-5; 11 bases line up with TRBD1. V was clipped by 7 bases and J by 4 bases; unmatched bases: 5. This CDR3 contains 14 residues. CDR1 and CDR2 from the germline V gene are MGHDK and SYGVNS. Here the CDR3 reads CASTGTGGVETQYF. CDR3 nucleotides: TGTGCCAGCACGGGGACAGGGGGGGTAGAGACCCAGTACTTC.

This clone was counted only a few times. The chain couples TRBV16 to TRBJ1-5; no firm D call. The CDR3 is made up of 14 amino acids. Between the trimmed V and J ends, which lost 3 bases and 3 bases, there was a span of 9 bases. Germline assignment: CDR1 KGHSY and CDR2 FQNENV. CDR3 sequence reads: CASSHGRHNQPQHF. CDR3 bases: TGTGCCAGCAGCCACGGCAGACACAATCAGCCCCAGCATTTT.

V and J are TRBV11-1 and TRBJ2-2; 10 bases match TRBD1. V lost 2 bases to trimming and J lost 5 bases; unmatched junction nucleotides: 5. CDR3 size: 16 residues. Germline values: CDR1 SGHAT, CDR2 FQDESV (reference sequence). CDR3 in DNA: TGTGCCAGCAGCTTACCCGGGACAGGGGAAACCGGGGAGCTGTTTTTT. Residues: CASSLPGTGETGELFF.

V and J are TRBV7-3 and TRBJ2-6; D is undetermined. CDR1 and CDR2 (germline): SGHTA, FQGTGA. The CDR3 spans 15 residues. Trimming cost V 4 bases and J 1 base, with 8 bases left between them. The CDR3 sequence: CASSSIPSGANVLTF. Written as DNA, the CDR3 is TGTGCCAGCAGCTCTATCCCTTCTGGGGCCAACGTCCTGACTTTC.

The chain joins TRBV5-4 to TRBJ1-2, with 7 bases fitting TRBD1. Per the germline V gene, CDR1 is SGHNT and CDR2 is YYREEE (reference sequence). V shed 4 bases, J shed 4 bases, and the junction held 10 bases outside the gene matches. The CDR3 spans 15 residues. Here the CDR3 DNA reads TGTGCCAGCAGCATGGACAGGTCGCTTTTCTATGGCTACACCTTC. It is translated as CASSMDRSLFYGYTF.

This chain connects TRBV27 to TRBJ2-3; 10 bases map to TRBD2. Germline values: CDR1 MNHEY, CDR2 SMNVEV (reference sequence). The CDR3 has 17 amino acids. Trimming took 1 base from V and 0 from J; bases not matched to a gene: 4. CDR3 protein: CASSLFKLAGSTDTQYF. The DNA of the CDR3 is TGTGCCAGCAGTTTATTCAAACTAGCGGGAAGCACAGATACGCAGTATTTT.

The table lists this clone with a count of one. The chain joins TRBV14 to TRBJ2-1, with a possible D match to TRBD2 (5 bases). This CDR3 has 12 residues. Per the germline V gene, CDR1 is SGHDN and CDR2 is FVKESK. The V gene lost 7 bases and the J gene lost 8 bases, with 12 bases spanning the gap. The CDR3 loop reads CASNLGGDEQFF. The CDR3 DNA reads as TGTGCCAGCAACCTAGGAGGTGATGAGCAGTTCTTC.

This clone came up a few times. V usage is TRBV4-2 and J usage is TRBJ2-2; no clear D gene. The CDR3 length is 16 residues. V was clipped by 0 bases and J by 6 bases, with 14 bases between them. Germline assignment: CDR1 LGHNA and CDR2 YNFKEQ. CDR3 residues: CASSQDEKGKAGELFF. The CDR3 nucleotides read TGTGCCAGCAGCCAAGATGAAAAGGGAAAGGCCGGGGAGCTGTTTTTT.

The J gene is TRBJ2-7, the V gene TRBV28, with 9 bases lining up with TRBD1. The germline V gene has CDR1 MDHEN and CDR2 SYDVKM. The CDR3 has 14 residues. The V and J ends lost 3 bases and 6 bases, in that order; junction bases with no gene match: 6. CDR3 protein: CASSFTGTGTEQYF. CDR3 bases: TGTGCCAGCAGTTTTACCGGGACAGGGACCGAGCAGTACTTC.

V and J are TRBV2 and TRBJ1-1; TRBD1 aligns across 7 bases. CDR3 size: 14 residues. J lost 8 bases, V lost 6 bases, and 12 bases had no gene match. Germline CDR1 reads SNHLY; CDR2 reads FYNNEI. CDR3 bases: TGTGCCAGCAGGAAGGAGGGACAGAAAGTCGAAGCTTTCTTT. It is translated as CASRKEGQKVEAFF.

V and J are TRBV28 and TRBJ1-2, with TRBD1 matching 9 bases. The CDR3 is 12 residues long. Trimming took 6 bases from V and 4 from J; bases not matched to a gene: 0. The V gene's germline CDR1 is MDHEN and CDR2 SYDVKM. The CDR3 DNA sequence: TGTGCCAGCAGGGACAGGGGCTATGGCTACACCTTC. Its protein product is CASRDRGYGYTF.

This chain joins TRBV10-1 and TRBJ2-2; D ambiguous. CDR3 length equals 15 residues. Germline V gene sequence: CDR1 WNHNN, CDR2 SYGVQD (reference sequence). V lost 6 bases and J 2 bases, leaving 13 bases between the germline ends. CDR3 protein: CASSPPGFNTGELFF. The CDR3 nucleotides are TGCGCCAGCAGCCCTCCAGGATTCAACACCGGGGAGCTGTTTTTT.

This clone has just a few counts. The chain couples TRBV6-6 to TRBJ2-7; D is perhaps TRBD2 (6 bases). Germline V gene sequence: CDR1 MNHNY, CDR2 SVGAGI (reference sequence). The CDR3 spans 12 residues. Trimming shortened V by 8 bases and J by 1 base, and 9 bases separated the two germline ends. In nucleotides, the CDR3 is TGTGCCAGCGGGAGGACTTCCTACGAGCAGTACTTC. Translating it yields CASGRTSYEQYF.

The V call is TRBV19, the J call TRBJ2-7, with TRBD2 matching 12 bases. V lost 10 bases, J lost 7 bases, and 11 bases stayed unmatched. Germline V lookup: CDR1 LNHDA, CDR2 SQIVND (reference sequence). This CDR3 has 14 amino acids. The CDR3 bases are TGTGCCACTAAGTCTAGCGGGAGGGCGATGGAGCAGTACTTC. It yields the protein CATKSSGRAMEQYF. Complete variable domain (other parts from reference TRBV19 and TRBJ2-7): DGGITQSPKYLFRKEGQNVTLSCEQNLNHDAMYWYRQDPGQGLRLIYYSQIVNDFQKGDIAEGYSVSREKKESFPLTVTSAQKNPTAFYLCATKSSGRAMEQYFGPGTRLTVT.

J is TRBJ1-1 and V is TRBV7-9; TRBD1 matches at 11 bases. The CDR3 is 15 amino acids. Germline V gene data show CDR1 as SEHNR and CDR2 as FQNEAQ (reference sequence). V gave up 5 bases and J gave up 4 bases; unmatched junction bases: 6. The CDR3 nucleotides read TGTGCCAGCAGCCTAGAGGGACAGGGGGTCACTGAAGCTTTCTTT. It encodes CASSLEGQGVTEAFF.

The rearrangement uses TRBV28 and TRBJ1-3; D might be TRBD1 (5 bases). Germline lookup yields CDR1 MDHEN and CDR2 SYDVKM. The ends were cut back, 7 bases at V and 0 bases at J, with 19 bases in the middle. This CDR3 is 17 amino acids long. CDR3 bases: TGTGCCAGCATCCCCACCGCCCAGGGTTTCTCTGGAAACACCATATATTTT. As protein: CASIPTAQGFSGNTIYF.

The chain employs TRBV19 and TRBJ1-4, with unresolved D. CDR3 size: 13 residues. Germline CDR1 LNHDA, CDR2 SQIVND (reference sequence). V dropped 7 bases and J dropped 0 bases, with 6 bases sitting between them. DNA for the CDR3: TGTGCCAGTATTGCCGCAACTAATGAAAAACTGTTTTTT. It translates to CASIAATNEKLFF. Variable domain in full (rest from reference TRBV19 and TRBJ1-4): DGGITQSPKYLFRKEGQNVTLSCEQNLNHDAMYWYRQDPGQGLRLIYYSQIVNDFQKGDIAEGYSVSREKKESFPLTVTSAQKNPTAFYLCASIAATNEKLFFGSGTQLSVL.

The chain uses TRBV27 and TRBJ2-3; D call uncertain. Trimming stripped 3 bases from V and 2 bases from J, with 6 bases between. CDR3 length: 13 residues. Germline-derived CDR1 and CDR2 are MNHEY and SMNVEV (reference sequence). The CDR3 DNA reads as TGTGCCAGCAGTTTCCGCCTCACAGATACGCAGTATTTT. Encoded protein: CASSFRLTDTQYF.

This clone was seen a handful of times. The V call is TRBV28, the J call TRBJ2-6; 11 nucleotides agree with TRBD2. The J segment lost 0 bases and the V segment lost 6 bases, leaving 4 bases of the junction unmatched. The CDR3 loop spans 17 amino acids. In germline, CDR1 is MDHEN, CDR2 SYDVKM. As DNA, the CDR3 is TGTGCCAGCAGCAGGACTAGCGGGTCCTCTGGGGCCAACGTCCTGACTTTC. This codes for CASSRTSGSSGANVLTF.

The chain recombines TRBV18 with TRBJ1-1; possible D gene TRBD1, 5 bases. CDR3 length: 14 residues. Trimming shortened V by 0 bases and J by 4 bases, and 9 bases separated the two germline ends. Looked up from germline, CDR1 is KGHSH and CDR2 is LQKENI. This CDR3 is CASSPPPGSTEAFF. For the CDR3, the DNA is TGTGCCAGCTCACCACCCCCAGGGAGCACTGAAGCTTTCTTT.

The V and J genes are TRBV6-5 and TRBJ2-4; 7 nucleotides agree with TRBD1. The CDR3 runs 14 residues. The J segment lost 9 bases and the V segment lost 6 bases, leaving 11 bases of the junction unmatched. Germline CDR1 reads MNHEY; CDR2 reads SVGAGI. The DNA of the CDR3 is TGTGCCAGCAGCCGACAGGGCTCGCCGGCCATTCAGTACTTC. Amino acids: CASSRQGSPAIQYF.

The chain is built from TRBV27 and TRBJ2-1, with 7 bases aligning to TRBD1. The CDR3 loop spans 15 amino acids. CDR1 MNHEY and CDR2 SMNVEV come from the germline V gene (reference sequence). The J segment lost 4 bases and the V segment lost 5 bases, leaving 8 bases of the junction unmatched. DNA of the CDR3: TGTGCCAGCAGTCACCGGGACAGCGTGTACAATGAGCAGTTCTTC. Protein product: CASSHRDSVYNEQFF.

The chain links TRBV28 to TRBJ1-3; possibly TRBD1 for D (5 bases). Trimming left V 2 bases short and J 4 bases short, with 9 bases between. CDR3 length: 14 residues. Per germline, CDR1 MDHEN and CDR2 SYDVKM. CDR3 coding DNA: TGTGCCAGCAGTTTACCCAGGGAAGGAAACACCATATATTTT. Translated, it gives CASSLPREGNTIYF.

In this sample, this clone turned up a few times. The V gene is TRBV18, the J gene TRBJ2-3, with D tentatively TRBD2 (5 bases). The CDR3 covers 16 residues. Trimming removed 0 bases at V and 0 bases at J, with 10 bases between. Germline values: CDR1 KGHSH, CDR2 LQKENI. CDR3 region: CASSPPRASSTDTQYF. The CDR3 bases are TGTGCCAGCTCACCACCGAGGGCCTCTAGCACAGATACGCAGTATTTT.

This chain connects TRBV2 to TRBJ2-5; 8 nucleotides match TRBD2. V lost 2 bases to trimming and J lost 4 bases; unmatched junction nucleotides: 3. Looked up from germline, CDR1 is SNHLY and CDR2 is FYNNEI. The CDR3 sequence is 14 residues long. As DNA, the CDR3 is TGTGCCAGCAGTGAACCAGCGGGAGCAGAGACCCAGTACTTC. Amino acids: CASSEPAGAETQYF.